This T cell receptor beta chain stems from a study of CD8+ T cells in alopecia areata. On the study more broadly: Each of the treated patients was given oral tofacitinib, 5 to 10 mg twice daily, for moderate-to-severe alopecia areata. General study points: Alphabeta T cells residing in normal skin are also sequenced in scalp samples. More clonal than normal scalp was lesional scalp, particularly alopecia totalis/universalis.

The CDR3 has 13 amino acids. Germline V gene sequence: CDR1 SEHNR, CDR2 FQNEAQ (reference sequence). The V end lost 5 bases, the J end lost 5 bases, and 11 bases lay between the germline ends. Regarding this clone: Its antigen is currently unknown.

PBMCs yielded sorted CD4+ and CD8+ T cells. Extracted from the samples, RNA was reverse transcribed into cDNA to serve as the sequencing template. The protocol was immunoSEQ multiplex PCR, while the TCRdb copy is restricted to in-frame clones and leaves out a portion. The table shows hundreds of thousands of clones, with under 70% occurring only once. This sequence joins TRBV7-9 and TRBJ2-3; no reliable D call. The source was CD4+ T cells sorted from blood, collected at week 0. The receptor was isolated from a human donor with alopecia areata. The CDR3 region is CASSQSRGDTQYF. As DNA, the CDR3 is TGTGCCAGCAGCCAATCTCGTGGAGATACGCAGTATTTT. The full variable domain, completed using reference TRBV7-9 and TRBJ2-3, is DTGVSQNPRHKITKRGQNVTFRCDPISEHNRLYWYRQTLGQGPEFLTYFQNEAQLEKSRLLSDRFSAERPKGSFSTLEIQRTEQGDSAMYLCASSQSRGDTQYFGPGTRLTVL.